These 13 T cell receptor beta chains came from one sample sequenced in a study of T cell responses to AZD1222 COVID-19 vaccine. TCRdb's table, derived via immunoSEQ multiplex PCR, lists solely in-frame clones and lacks some. The repertoire consists of around 120,000 clones, with about 90% occurring once and the leading ten covering 7.5% to 8%. The sequenced sample was peripheral blood, obtained on day 0 of AZD1222 vaccination. The receptors shown here come from an adult in good health.

The chain carries TRBV9 and TRBJ1-3, with 8 bases fitting TRBD1. Trimming took 4 bases from V and 4 from J; bases not matched to a gene: 4. Germline V lookup: CDR1 SGDLS, CDR2 YYNGEE. The CDR3 sequence is 14 residues long. CDR3 sequence: CASSRTGTGNTIYF. The CDR3 DNA reads as TGTGCCAGCAGCCGGACAGGGACAGGAAACACCATATATTTT.

In this sample, this clone turned up many times. The chain couples TRBV7-8 to TRBJ1-5, with D perhaps TRBD1 (6 bases). V shed 5 bases and J shed 6 bases, with 17 bases lying between them. This CDR3 is 15 amino acids long. Germline V gives CDR1 SGHVS, CDR2 FQNEAQ. CDR3 bases: TGTGCCAGCAGCGATTTAAGGGGGATCGCTCAGCCCCAGCATTTT. As protein: CASSDLRGIAQPQHF.

The V call is TRBV12-3 or TRBV12-4, the J call TRBJ2-1; D possibly uses TRBD1 or TRBD2 (5 bases each). V lost 11 bases and J 0 bases, leaving 11 bases between the germline ends. The CDR3 is 13 amino acids. CDR3 sequence: CASRDGSYNEQFF. CDR3 in DNA: TGTGCCTCCCGGGACGGCTCCTACAATGAGCAGTTCTTC.

The V gene is TRBV11-2, the J gene TRBJ2-7; D not resolved. Trimming removed 2 bases at V and 4 bases at J, with 9 bases between. Looked up from germline, CDR1 is SGHAT and CDR2 is FQNNGV. The CDR3 runs 13 residues. The CDR3, as DNA: TGTGCCAGCAGCTTACAGACGGCATACGAGCAGTACTTC. Protein sequence: CASSLQTAYEQYF.

The chain employs TRBV5-1 and TRBJ1-1, with TRBD1 matching 7 bases. V lost 4 bases, J lost 1 base, and 4 bases stayed unmatched. The CDR3 has 14 amino acids. The germline CDR1 and CDR2 sequences are SGHRS and YFSETQ. Written as DNA, the CDR3 is TGCGCCAGCAGCATCGACAGGGCGAACACTGAAGCTTTCTTT. This gives the protein CASSIDRANTEAFF.

This rearrangement joins TRBV9 to TRBJ2-1; weak D call: TRBD2 (5 bases). From germline, CDR1 is SGDLS and CDR2 YYNGEE. V lost 0 bases and J lost 2, with 9 bases in between. The CDR3 totals 15 residues. The CDR3 protein is CASSVDRGTYNEQFF. The CDR3 coding sequence is TGTGCCAGCAGCGTAGATAGAGGGACCTACAATGAGCAGTTCTTC. Supplemented by reference TRBV9 and TRBJ2-1, the full variable domain reads DSGVTQTPKHLITATGQRVTLRCSPRSGDLSVYWYQQSLDQGLQFLIQYYNGEERAKGNILERFSAQQFPDLHSELNLSSLELGDSALYFCASSVDRGTYNEQFFGPGTRLTVL.

V and J are TRBV28 and TRBJ2-3, with TRBD2 matching 10 bases. After removal of 5 bases from V and 4 bases from J, the junction contained 12 bases not matched to a gene. The CDR3 covers 17 residues. Germline V gene sequence: CDR1 MDHEN, CDR2 SYDVKM. Here the CDR3 reads CASSPGLLAGIADTQYF. For the CDR3, the DNA is TGTGCCAGCAGTCCCGGGCTACTAGCGGGGATCGCAGATACGCAGTATTTT. The whole variable domain, filled in from reference TRBV28 and TRBJ2-3, reads DVKVTQSSRYLVKRTGEKVFLECVQDMDHENMFWYRQDPGLGLRLIYFSYDVKMKEKGDIPEGYSVSREKKERFSLILESASTNQTSMYLCASSPGLLAGIADTQYFGPGTRLTVL.

This chain uses TRBV27 with TRBJ1-2; weak D call: TRBD1 (5 bases). The ends were cut back, 6 bases at V and 5 bases at J, with 16 bases in the middle. From germline, CDR1 is MNHEY and CDR2 SMNVEV (reference sequence). This CDR3 region has 14 residues. The chain's CDR3 is CASRYRDGRYGYTF. CDR3 coding DNA: TGTGCCAGCAGGTACCGGGACGGCCGGTATGGCTACACCTTC.

The V and J genes are TRBV28 and TRBJ2-1, with D possibly being TRBD1 or TRBD2 (6 bases each). There are 14 residues in the CDR3. Germline V CDR1 and CDR2: MDHEN, SYDVKM. V was clipped by 5 bases and J by 6 bases, with 14 bases between them. The CDR3 nucleotides read TGTGCCAGCAGTCCGGGGGACACTCGCAATGAGCAGTTCTTC. Translating gives CASSPGDTRNEQFF.

The chain uses TRBV2 and TRBJ1-2; TRBD1 matches at 10 bases. CDR1 is SNHLY, CDR2 FYNNEI, per germline. CDR3 length: 13 amino acids. V shed 8 bases and J 2 bases; nucleotides not matched to a gene: 2. CDR3 in DNA: TGTGCCAGCGTGGGACAGGGGAACTATGGCTACACCTTC. The encoded protein is CASVGQGNYGYTF. The full variable domain, with the rest looked up from reference TRBV2 and TRBJ1-2, is EPEVTQTPSHQVTQMGQEVILRCVPISNHLYFYWYRQILGQKVEFLVSFYNNEISEKSEIFDDQFSVERPDGSNFTLKIRSTKLEDSAMYFCASVGQGNYGYTFGSGTRLTVV.

The V and J genes are TRBV6-4 and TRBJ1-6; 12 positions agree with TRBD1. The V segment lost 3 bases and the J segment 9 bases; nucleotides outside the gene matches: 0. The length of the CDR3 is 14 residues. Germline assignment: CDR1 MRHNA and CDR2 SNTAGT. CDR3 in DNA: TGTGCCAGCAGTGAGGGACAGGGGGCTTCACCCCTCCACTTT. Protein sequence: CASSEGQGASPLHF.

The rearrangement joins TRBV29-1 to TRBJ1-2; D is possibly TRBD1 (6 bases). Germline V gene lookup returns CDR1 SQVTM and CDR2 ANQGSEA. Deletions cut 8 bases from V and 8 bases from J, with 12 bases between. This CDR3 comprises 10 residues. The CDR3 DNA follows: TGCAGCTGGGGGCATGAGGGCTACACCTTC. This translates into CSWGHEGYTF.

Only one count was recorded for this clone. This chain uses TRBV4-1 with TRBJ1-1; TRBD1 might be the D (6 bases). Looked up from germline, CDR1 is MGHRA and CDR2 is YSYEKL. V lost 5 bases, J lost 8 bases, and 15 bases lay in between. The length of the CDR3 is 13 residues. DNA of the CDR3: TGCGCCAGCAGCACCCAGACAGGAGAGGAAGCTTTCTTT. This translates into CASSTQTGEEAFF.